These T cell receptor beta chains were read from a single sample in a study of blood T cell repertoires in COVID-19. Clones were sequenced by immunoSEQ multiplex PCR, and TCRdb holds only the in-frame ones, with some missing. The sample includes more than 65,000 clones, around 90% seen only once; the top ten take around 5.1%. Sequencing input: peripheral blood. All receptors derive from a woman older than 75 with active or convalescent COVID-19. CDR3s include the opening cysteine and the closing phenylalanine or tryptophan. The order of the fields is CDR3 length, J gene, V gene, CDR3 protein.

cdr3_length: 16
j_call: TRBJ2-1
v_call: TRBV18
cdr3_aa: CASSRSVASRNNEQFF

cdr3_length: 16
j_call: TRBJ1-3
v_call: TRBV28
cdr3_aa: CASSLPAGNTGNTIYF

cdr3_length: 18
j_call: TRBJ1-1
v_call: TRBV19
cdr3_aa: CASSIRRGAQGMNTEAFF

cdr3_length: 15
j_call: TRBJ2-2
v_call: TRBV7-2
cdr3_aa: CASSLALGASGELFF

cdr3_length: 16
j_call: TRBJ2-2
v_call: TRBV12-5
cdr3_aa: CASGLVQGPYTGELFF

cdr3_length: 13
j_call: TRBJ2-7
v_call: TRBV18
cdr3_aa: CASSREDGYEQYF

cdr3_length: 11
j_call: TRBJ1-2
v_call: TRBV7-9
cdr3_aa: CASSLELGYTF

cdr3_length: 17
j_call: TRBJ2-3
v_call: TRBV4-3
cdr3_aa: CASSQDGRAGWKDTQYF

cdr3_length: 20
j_call: TRBJ2-7
v_call: TRBV5-1
cdr3_aa: CASSPGGTSGGRLTHYEQYF

cdr3_length: 16
j_call: TRBJ2-7
v_call: TRBV3-1/TRBV3-2
cdr3_aa: CASSQVETGGKYEQYF

cdr3_length: 13
j_call: TRBJ1-2
v_call: TRBV12-3/TRBV12-4
cdr3_aa: CASSLVRGYGYTF

cdr3_length: 16
j_call: TRBJ2-3
v_call: TRBV4-2
cdr3_aa: CASSQESASGADTQYF

cdr3_length: 18
j_call: TRBJ2-2
v_call: TRBV7-2
cdr3_aa: CASSLALAGAGNTGELFF

cdr3_length: 15
j_call: TRBJ1-1
v_call: TRBV5-4
cdr3_aa: CASSLAKGVNTEAFF

cdr3_length: 13
j_call: TRBJ1-1
v_call: TRBV28
cdr3_aa: CASSGTANTEAFF

cdr3_length: 15
j_call: TRBJ2-1
v_call: TRBV27
cdr3_aa: CASSLRQGARNEQFF

cdr3_length: 17
j_call: TRBJ2-3
v_call: TRBV9
cdr3_aa: CASSPEGSGRAADTQYF

cdr3_length: 15
j_call: TRBJ2-7
v_call: TRBV18
cdr3_aa: CASSLRTGRAYEQYF

cdr3_length: 15
j_call: TRBJ2-2
v_call: TRBV5-1
cdr3_aa: CASSFGGLPPGELFF

cdr3_length: 16
j_call: TRBJ2-6
v_call: TRBV6-5
cdr3_aa: CASSYSRGAGANVLTF

cdr3_length: 14
j_call: TRBJ1-1
v_call: TRBV7-9
cdr3_aa: CASSLTALNTEAFF

cdr3_length: 17
j_call: TRBJ2-1
v_call: TRBV28
cdr3_aa: CASSSILIAASYNEQFF

cdr3_length: 14
j_call: TRBJ1-4
v_call: TRBV20-1
cdr3_aa: CSASRGGTDEKLFF

cdr3_length: 14
j_call: TRBJ1-1
v_call: TRBV7-2
cdr3_aa: CASSFLAGETEAFF

cdr3_length: 18
j_call: TRBJ2-1
v_call: TRBV19
cdr3_aa: CASSMGTSGRGKYNEQFF

cdr3_length: 12
j_call: TRBJ2-1
v_call: TRBV12-3/TRBV12-4
cdr3_aa: CASSSGANEQFF

cdr3_length: 16
j_call: TRBJ1-6
v_call: TRBV7-8
cdr3_aa: CASSLQGGAQNSPLHF

cdr3_length: 15
j_call: TRBJ2-7
v_call: TRBV5-1
cdr3_aa: CASSLTTASSYEQYF

cdr3_length: 14
j_call: TRBJ2-5
v_call: TRBV7-2
cdr3_aa: CASSSTGPGETQYF

cdr3_length: 11
j_call: TRBJ2-1
v_call: TRBV20-1
cdr3_aa: CSARNNNEQFF

cdr3_length: 16
j_call: TRBJ1-4
v_call: TRBV5-5
cdr3_aa: CASSFLSGQGNEKLFF

cdr3_length: 15
j_call: TRBJ1-4
v_call: TRBV2
cdr3_aa: CASRPWTGFNEKLFF

cdr3_length: 16
j_call: TRBJ1-5
v_call: TRBV28
cdr3_aa: CASSQGAQSGNQPQHF

cdr3_length: 17
j_call: TRBJ2-5
v_call: TRBV5-1
cdr3_aa: CASSFIPRGQARETQYF

cdr3_length: 15
j_call: TRBJ2-3
v_call: TRBV7-2
cdr3_aa: CASSLAGGSTDTQYF

cdr3_length: 14
j_call: TRBJ1-5
v_call: TRBV5-5
cdr3_aa: CASSLSRQVQPQHF

cdr3_length: 15
j_call: TRBJ1-1
v_call: TRBV9
cdr3_aa: CASSVMGSLNTEAFF